This passage covers 20 T cell receptor beta chains from one sample sequenced in a study of cytomegalovirus exposure and HLA in healthy donors. The PCR had 60 Vbeta and 13 Jbeta primers. The table came from immunoSEQ multiplex PCR; TCRdb's copy has only in-frame clones and leaves some out. The sample includes around 200,000 clones, 83% of them seen just once. Sequencing input: PBMCs. These receptors were taken from a man in his fifties or sixties in good health and CMV-seronegative.

This chain links TRBV6-6 with TRBJ2-2; 14 bases are shared with TRBD2. The CDR3 consists of 16 residues. CDR1 is MNHNY, CDR2 SVGAGI, per germline (reference sequence). After removal of 4 bases from V and 6 bases from J, the junction contained 4 bases not matched to a gene. CDR3 in DNA: TGTGCCAGCAGTTTCGGGACTAGCGGGAGTGCCGGGGAGCTGTTTTTT. Translated: CASSFGTSGSAGELFF.

V is TRBV5-1 and J is TRBJ1-5; D remains ambiguous. Trimming pared 1 base from V and 0 bases from J, leaving 8 bases between. The CDR3 consists of 15 residues. From germline, CDR1 is SGHRS and CDR2 YFSETQ. This CDR3 reads CASSLSGYSNQPQHF. CDR3 DNA sequence: TGCGCCAGCAGCTTGTCGGGGTATAGCAATCAGCCCCAGCATTTT.

The chain links TRBV7-9 to TRBJ2-7; D remains unclear. V lost 6 bases, J lost 5 bases, and 14 bases lay in between. The CDR3 has 13 amino acids. Per the germline V gene, CDR1 is SEHNR and CDR2 is FQNEAQ (reference sequence). The CDR3 sequence: CASSAPRSNEQYF. CDR3 sequence (DNA): TGTGCCAGCAGTGCACCTCGCTCTAACGAGCAGTACTTC.

The chain has TRBV30 and TRBJ2-7, with 10 bases that match TRBD2. V shed 0 bases and J 8 bases; nucleotides not matched to a gene: 10. The germline CDR1 and CDR2 sequences are GTSNPN and SVGIG (reference sequence). This CDR3 comprises 15 residues. The DNA of the CDR3 is TGTGCCTGGAGTGTAGCGGGAGGGCCCGGTATAAAGCAGTACTTC. This sequence encodes CAWSVAGGPGIKQYF.

The J gene is TRBJ2-5, the V gene TRBV4-2; 8 positions match TRBD1. Unmatched junction bases numbered 5, after V lost 2 bases and J lost 3 bases. Germline V lookup: CDR1 LGHNA, CDR2 YNFKEQ. The CDR3 consists of 15 residues. CDR3 in amino acids: CASSQLGTGEETQYF. The CDR3, as DNA: TGTGCCAGCAGCCAACTTGGGACAGGAGAAGAGACCCAGTACTTC.

This chain links TRBV18 with TRBJ1-4; D ambiguous. V lost 4 bases and J 3 bases, leaving 24 bases between the germline ends. Germline lookup yields CDR1 KGHSH and CDR2 LQKENI. This CDR3 is built from 19 residues. This chain's CDR3 is CASSLTTKPRSGANEKLFF. The CDR3 nucleotides read TGTGCCAGCTCACTTACAACGAAACCACGGTCCGGGGCTAATGAAAAACTGTTTTTT. Combining the CDR3 with reference TRBV18 and TRBJ1-4 gives the whole variable domain NAGVMQNPRHLVRRRGQEARLRCSPMKGHSHVYWYRQLPEEGLKFMVYLQKENIIDESGMPKERFSAEFPKEGPSILRIQQVVRGDSAAYFCASSLTTKPRSGANEKLFFGSGTQLSVL.

CDR3 amino acids: CASRSSTDTQYF. CDR3 coding DNA: TGCGCCAGCAGGTCTAGCACAGATACGCAGTATTTT. This sequence joins TRBV4-1 and TRBJ2-3; D is uncertain. Per the germline V gene, CDR1 is MGHRA and CDR2 is YSYEKL. This CDR3 is built from 12 residues. Trimming left V 6 bases short and J 0 bases short, with 4 bases between.

The rearrangement uses TRBV28 and TRBJ2-4; 8 nucleotides align to TRBD1. The trim removed 2 bases at V and 6 bases at J, leaving 9 bases unmatched. Looked up from germline, CDR1 is MDHEN and CDR2 is SYDVKM. The CDR3 consists of 16 residues. The CDR3 region has the DNA TGTGCCAGCAGTTTAACTCAGGGGGCATGGGGAAACATTCAGTACTTC. Translated, it gives CASSLTQGAWGNIQYF.

The count of this clone is one. The chain couples TRBV5-1 to TRBJ2-5; TRBD1 is a possible D gene (6 bases). The J call is doubtful: the DNA matches TRBJ2-7 better. Germline-derived CDR1 and CDR2 are SGHRS and YFSETQ. CDR3 length: 13 residues. The chain's CDR3 is CASRTTGTYEQYF. In DNA, the CDR3 is TGCGCCAGCCGGACCACAGGGACCTACGAGCAGTACTTC.

The chain links TRBV7-8 to TRBJ1-2; no reliable D call. This CDR3 is 14 amino acids long. Looked up from germline, CDR1 is SGHVS and CDR2 is FQNEAQ. Trimming stripped 5 bases from V and 0 bases from J, with 10 bases between. The CDR3 DNA sequence: TGTGCCAGCAGCCTCACGACTGCTAACTATGGCTACACCTTC. It is translated as CASSLTTANYGYTF.

The genes are TRBV7-6 and TRBJ2-3; TRBD2 is a possible D gene (6 bases). CDR1 is SGHVS, CDR2 FNYEAQ, per germline. The CDR3 runs to 16 residues. The V end lost 3 bases, the J end lost 1 base, and 14 bases lay between the germline ends. The CDR3 sequence is CASSLRRSGGTDTQYF. The CDR3 nucleotides are TGTGCCAGCAGCTTGCGGCGATCGGGGGGCACAGATACGCAGTATTTT.

The rearrangement joins TRBV6-5 to TRBJ1-2; weak D call: TRBD1 (5 bases). Trimming removed 2 bases from V and 7 bases from J, with 11 bases in between. The CDR3 sequence is 13 residues long. Per germline, CDR1 MNHEY and CDR2 SVGAGI. CDR3: CASSYRGGTGYTF. The DNA of the CDR3 is TGTGCCAGCAGTTACAGGGGCGGGACTGGCTACACCTTC.

The chain links TRBV5-1 to TRBJ2-2; 7 bases map to TRBD1. CDR3 length: 16 residues. Trimming removed 4 bases from V and 6 bases from J; junction bases left unmatched: 12. Germline V gives CDR1 SGHRS, CDR2 YFSETQ. The CDR3, as DNA: TGCGCCAGCAGCCGTTCTTCGACAGGGTGGGCCGGGGAGCTGTTTTTT. This encodes CASSRSSTGWAGELFF.

The rearrangement uses TRBV4-3 and TRBJ1-4; possibly TRBD1 for D (5 bases). CDR1 is LGHNA, CDR2 YSLEER, per germline. The length of the CDR3 is 15 residues. V was pared by 0 bases and J by 8 bases, with 13 bases between. CDR3 residues: CASSQEPSGWEKLFF. The DNA of the CDR3 is TGCGCCAGCAGCCAAGAGCCGTCAGGGTGGGAAAAACTGTTTTTT.

The chain employs TRBV15 and TRBJ1-1, with D unresolved. This CDR3 has 14 amino acids. Between the trimmed V and J ends, which lost 1 base and 1 base, there was a span of 7 bases. Germline loops: CDR1 LNHNV, CDR2 YYDKDF (reference sequence). CDR3 region: CATSRVYGNTEAFF. The CDR3 nucleotides read TGTGCCACCAGCAGAGTATACGGGAACACTGAAGCTTTCTTT.

The chain carries TRBV19 and TRBJ1-5, with D possibly being TRBD1 (5 bases). CDR1 and CDR2 from the germline V gene are LNHDA and SQIVND (reference sequence). This CDR3 is built from 15 residues. Trimming pared 1 base from V and 2 bases from J, leaving 9 bases between. The CDR3 nucleotides are TGTGCCAGTAGTATAGCAGGGATTGGCAATCAGCCCCAGCATTTT. Its protein product is CASSIAGIGNQPQHF. The full variable domain, rest sourced from reference TRBV19 and TRBJ1-5, is DGGITQSPKYLFRKEGQNVTLSCEQNLNHDAMYWYRQDPGQGLRLIYYSQIVNDFQKGDIAEGYSVSREKKESFPLTVTSAQKNPTAFYLCASSIAGIGNQPQHFGDGTRLSIL.

The rearrangement links TRBV10-1 to TRBJ2-5, with D tentatively TRBD1 (5 bases). CDR3 length equals 13 residues. CDR1 is WNHNN and CDR2 is SYGVQD in the germline V gene (reference sequence). Trimming shortened V by 11 bases and J by 2 bases, and 15 bases separated the two germline ends. CDR3 nucleotides: TGCGCCCTCAGGGTCACCCCACAAGAGACCCAGTACTTC. It translates to CALRVTPQETQYF.

The chain couples TRBV28 to TRBJ1-2; 8 bases fit TRBD1. CDR1 MDHEN and CDR2 SYDVKM come from the germline V gene. The CDR3 consists of 14 residues. With V trimmed by 5 bases and J by 5 bases, 7 bases remained unmatched. Here the CDR3 reads CASSIRDRPYGYTF. DNA for the CDR3: TGTGCCAGCAGTATCCGGGACAGGCCATATGGCTACACCTTC.

The chain uses TRBV18 and TRBJ2-2, with D hard to call. The V gene's germline CDR1 is KGHSH and CDR2 LQKENI. CDR3 size: 13 residues. V was clipped by 3 bases and J by 3 bases, with 5 bases between them. CDR3 in DNA: TGTGCCAGCTCACCGCAGGACACCGGGGAGCTGTTTTTT. Its translation is CASSPQDTGELFF.

The chain combines TRBV2 with TRBJ1-5; D is perhaps TRBD1 (5 bases). V lost 4 bases, J lost 5 bases, and 9 bases lay in between. The CDR3 runs 13 residues. Per the germline V gene, CDR1 is SNHLY and CDR2 is FYNNEI. This CDR3 is CASSAGRDQPQHF. The DNA of the CDR3 is TGTGCCAGCAGTGCAGGGCGCGATCAGCCCCAGCATTTT.